This TCR beta chain is from a study of T cells in Graves' hyperthyroidism and ophthalmopathy (dated by TCRdb to between 2018 and 2021). Context from the whole study: Peripheral blood was collected at initial diagnosis, before any treatment. Once sampling was done, hyperthyroidism patients were given methimazole at a starting dose of 30 mg daily, whereas ophthalmopathy patients were given high-dose intravenous methylprednisolone. To identify TCR V-J signatures that set the groups apart, the researchers used a discovery cohort of about a hundred patients, made up of around 42 with Graves' ophthalmopathy and 55 to 65 with stable Graves' hyperthyroidism. Prospective prediction of ophthalmopathy was tested in an independent validation cohort of 18 to 20 hyperthyroidism patients and some 17 patients who later progressed to ophthalmopathy. The paper reports TCR Vbeta CDR3 sequencing of more than 120 peripheral blood samples: some 44 ophthalmopathy, around 80 hyperthyroidism and around 17 progressor patients. Thyroid tissue and blood T-cell repertoires from more than five Graves' hyperthyroidism patients were also compared in the study. The roughly 91 discovery patients were randomly divided into training and test sets at a 7:3 ratio. Overall study results and their limits: Most expanded thyroid clonotypes (frequency above 0.001) were also detected in blood, a finding suggesting that blood repertoires may reflect thyroid immune responses. Sample size was not statistically predetermined, and investigators were not blinded to group allocation. A 13 V-J signature model separated ophthalmopathy from stable hyperthyroidism, with approximately 87% sensitivity and 81% to 83% specificity in cross-validation and 80%/75% in testing. During validation, the model predicted progression to ophthalmopathy a median of roughly six months ahead of onset, with just under 71% sensitivity and roughly 72% specificity.

The TCR beta CDR3 regions were amplified from the RNA transcripts. For the first round of RT-PCR on the TCR CDR3, the HTBI primer set was used together with the Qiagen OneStep RT-PCR kit. A second multiplex PCR round built the libraries, followed by size selection and purification. The libraries were sequenced on an Illumina HiSeq2000 using paired-end 100 bp reads. Per the original workflow: SOAPnuke was used to process the raw data, throwing out any read that contained adapters or uncalled bases, had a mean Phred below 15, or lacked an exact constant-primer or identifier match. High-quality paired reads were merged using COPE v1.2.5, and each unique nucleotide sequence was defined as a clonotype. MiTCR v1.1 was used to align the clonotypes against IMGT TRBV, TRBD and TRBJ reference segments. The analysis was restricted to V-J combinations with a frequency above 0.0001, which together covered 99.2% of the repertoires. The TCS score was defined as F50 (clonal expansion) divided by E x V (chaos), with BLOSUM62-based TCRdist calculated between CDR3 peptides within each V-J. Welch's t-statistics and random forest reduced some 510 V-J features to about 12, which were used in a naive Bayes classifier (R e1071). TCRdb passed the public sequencing reads through fastp at Q25 and MiXCR, retaining productive beta sequences. Each entry is one CDR3 protein sequence, shown with its most common DNA and genes. TCRdb's processing, not the study's, gives the V and J calls here. For this sample the table gives a few hundred thousand distinct CDR3 sequences, of which approximately 16% were detected only once. About 48% of the sample comes from the top ten.

This clonotype has at least ten counts. Its antigen remains unidentified. No per-base quality is available; no much larger clone lies one base away. Graves' hyperthyroidism was defined as stable when no progression to ophthalmopathy occurred over 18 months of follow-up. Hyperthyroidism patients were newly diagnosed, had a disease duration of under 2 months, and were aged 18 to 65 years. The study excluded patients with uncontrolled infections, other autoimmune diseases, pregnancy or lactation. Clinical symptoms, serum thyroxine and TRAb, thyroid ultrasound, and orbital computed tomography formed the basis for the diagnoses. PBMCs were isolated from about 9.2 ml of fresh peripheral blood by Ficoll-Paque density gradient centrifugation. Trizol reagent was used to extract total RNA, and RNA quality was then checked on an Agilent 2100 Bioanalyzer. From V the trimming removes 0 bases and from J it removes 7 bases, while the gene matches leave 3 bases of the junction unaccounted for. Reading the germline V gene (reference sequence) gives CDR1 DFQATT and CDR2 SNEGSKA. From the cysteine up to the phenylalanine, the CDR3 has a length of 13 residues. Only the CDR3 region is kept as DNA, spanning 39 bases read in frame from base 1.

This TCR came from a man aged 40-49 years with Graves' hyperthyroidism. The rearrangement joined TRBV20-1 to TRBJ1-2; 9 central bases correspond to TRBD1. The source material was blood. The CDR3 protein: CSAREGTGFGYTF. The sequence in DNA is TGCAGTGCTAGAGAGGGGACAGGGTTTGGCTACACCTTC.